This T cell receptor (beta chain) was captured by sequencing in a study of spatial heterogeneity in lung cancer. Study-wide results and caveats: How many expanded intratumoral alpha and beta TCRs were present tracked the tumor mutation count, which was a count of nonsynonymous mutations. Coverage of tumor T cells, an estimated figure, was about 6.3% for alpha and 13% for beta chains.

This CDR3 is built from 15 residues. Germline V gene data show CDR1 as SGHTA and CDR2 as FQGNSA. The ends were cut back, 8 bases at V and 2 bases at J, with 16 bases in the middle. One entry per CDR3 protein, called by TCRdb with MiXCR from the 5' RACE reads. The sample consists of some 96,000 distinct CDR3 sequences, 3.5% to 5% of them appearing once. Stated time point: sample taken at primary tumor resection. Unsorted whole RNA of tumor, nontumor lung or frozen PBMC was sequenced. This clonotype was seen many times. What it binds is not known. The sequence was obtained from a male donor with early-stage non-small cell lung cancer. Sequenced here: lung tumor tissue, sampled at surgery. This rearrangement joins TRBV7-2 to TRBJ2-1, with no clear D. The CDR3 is CASRPPKTPYNEQFF. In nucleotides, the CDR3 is TGTGCCAGCCGCCCCCCTAAAACCCCCTACAATGAGCAGTTCTTC.